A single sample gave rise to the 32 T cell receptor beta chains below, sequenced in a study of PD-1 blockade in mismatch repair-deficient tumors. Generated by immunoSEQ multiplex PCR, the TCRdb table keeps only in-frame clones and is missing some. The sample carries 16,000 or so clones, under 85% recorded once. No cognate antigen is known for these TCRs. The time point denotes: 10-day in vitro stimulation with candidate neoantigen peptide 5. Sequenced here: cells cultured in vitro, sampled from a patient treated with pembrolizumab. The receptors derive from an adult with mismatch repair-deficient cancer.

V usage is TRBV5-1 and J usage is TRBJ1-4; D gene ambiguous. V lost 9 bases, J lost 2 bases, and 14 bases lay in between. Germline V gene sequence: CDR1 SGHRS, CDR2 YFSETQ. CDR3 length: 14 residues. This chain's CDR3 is CATRRAGTNEKLFF. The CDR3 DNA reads TGCGCCACCCGGCGGGCGGGGACTAATGAAAAACTGTTTTTT.

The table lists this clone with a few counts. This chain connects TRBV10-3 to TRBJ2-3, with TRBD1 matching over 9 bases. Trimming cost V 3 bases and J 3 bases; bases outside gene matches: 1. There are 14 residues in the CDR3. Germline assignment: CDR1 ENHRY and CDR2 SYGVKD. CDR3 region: CAISDGQGTDTQYF. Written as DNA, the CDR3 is TGTGCCATCAGTGACGGACAGGGGACAGATACGCAGTATTTT.

This chain's CDR3 is CASSPRLAGAYEQYF. The CDR3 nucleotides read TGTGCCAGCAGCCCTCGACTAGCGGGAGCCTACGAGCAGTACTTC. The chain carries TRBV9 and TRBJ2-7; 12 bases are a match to TRBD2. This CDR3 contains 15 residues. J gave up 2 bases and V 4 bases, and 4 bases lay outside the gene matches. Germline-derived CDR1 and CDR2 are SGDLS and YYNGEE.

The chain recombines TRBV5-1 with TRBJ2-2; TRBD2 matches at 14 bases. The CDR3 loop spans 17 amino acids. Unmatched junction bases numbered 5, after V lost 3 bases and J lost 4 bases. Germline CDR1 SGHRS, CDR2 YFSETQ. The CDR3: CASSWEGLAGATGELFF. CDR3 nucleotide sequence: TGCGCCAGCAGCTGGGAGGGACTAGCGGGAGCCACCGGGGAGCTGTTTTTT. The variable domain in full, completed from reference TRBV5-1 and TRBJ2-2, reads KAGVTQTPRYLIKTRGQQVTLSCSPISGHRSVSWYQQTPGQGLQFLFEYFSETQRNKGNFPGRFSGRQFSNSRSEMNVSTLELGDSALYLCASSWEGLAGATGELFFGEGSRLTVL.

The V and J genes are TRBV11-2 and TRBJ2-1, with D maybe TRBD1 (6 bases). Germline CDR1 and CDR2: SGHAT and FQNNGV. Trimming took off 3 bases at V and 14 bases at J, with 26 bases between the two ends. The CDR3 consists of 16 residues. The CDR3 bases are TGTGCCAGCAGCTTCGGCGAAACAGGGCCTGAGGATTTAGAGTTCTTC. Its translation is CASSFGETGPEDLEFF. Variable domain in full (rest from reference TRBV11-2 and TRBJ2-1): EAGVAQSPRYKIIEKRQSVAFWCNPISGHATLYWYQQILGQGPKLLIQFQNNGVVDDSQLPKDRFSAERLKGVDSTLKIQPAKLEDSAVYLCASSFGETGPEDLEFFGPGTRLTVL.

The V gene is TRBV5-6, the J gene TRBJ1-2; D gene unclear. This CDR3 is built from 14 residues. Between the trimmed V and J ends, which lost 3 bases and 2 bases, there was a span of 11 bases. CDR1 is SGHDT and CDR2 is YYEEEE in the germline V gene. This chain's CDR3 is CASSSGLSNYGYTF. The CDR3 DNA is TGTGCCAGCAGCTCCGGACTGTCGAACTATGGCTACACCTTC.

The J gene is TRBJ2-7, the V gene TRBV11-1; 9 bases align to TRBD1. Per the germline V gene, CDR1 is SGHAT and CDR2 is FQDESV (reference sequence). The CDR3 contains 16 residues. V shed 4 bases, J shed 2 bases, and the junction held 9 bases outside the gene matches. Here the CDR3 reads CASSSQTGGLAYEQYF. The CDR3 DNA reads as TGTGCCAGCAGCTCACAAACAGGGGGCCTGGCCTACGAGCAGTACTTC.

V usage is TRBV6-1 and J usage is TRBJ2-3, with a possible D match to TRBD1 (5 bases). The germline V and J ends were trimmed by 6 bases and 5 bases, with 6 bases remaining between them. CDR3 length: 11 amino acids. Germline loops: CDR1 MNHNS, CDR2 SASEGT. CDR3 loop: CASRTGDTQYF. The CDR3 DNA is TGTGCCAGCAGAACAGGAGATACGCAGTATTTT.

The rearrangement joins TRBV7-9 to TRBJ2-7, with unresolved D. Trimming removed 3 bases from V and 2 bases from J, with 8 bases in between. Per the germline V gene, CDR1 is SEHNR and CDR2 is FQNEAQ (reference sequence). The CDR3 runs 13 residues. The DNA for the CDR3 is TGTGCCAGCAGCTTCCAGTCGACCTACGAGCAGTACTTC. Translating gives CASSFQSTYEQYF.

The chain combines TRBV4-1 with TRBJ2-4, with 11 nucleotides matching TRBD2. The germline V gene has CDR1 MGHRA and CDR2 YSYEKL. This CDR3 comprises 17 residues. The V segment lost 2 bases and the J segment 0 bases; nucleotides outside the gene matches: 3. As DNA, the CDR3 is TGCGCCAGCAGCCAATACCTAGCGGGAGGAGCCAAAAACATTCAGTACTTC. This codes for CASSQYLAGGAKNIQYF.

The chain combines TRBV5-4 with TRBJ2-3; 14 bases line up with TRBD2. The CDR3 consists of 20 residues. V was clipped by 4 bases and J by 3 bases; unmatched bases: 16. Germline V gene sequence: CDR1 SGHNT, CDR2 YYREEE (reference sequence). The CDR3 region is CASSGSLGLAGVRGTDTQYF. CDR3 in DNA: TGTGCCAGCAGCGGATCGTTGGGACTAGCGGGAGTTAGGGGGACAGATACGCAGTATTTT.

The CDR3 DNA reads TGTGCCAGCAGCACGATGACCCTACCCTACGAGCAGTACTTC. Translating gives CASSTMTLPYEQYF. V is TRBV7-2 and J is TRBJ2-7; unclear D gene. The germline V gene has CDR1 SGHTA and CDR2 FQGNSA. This CDR3 region has 14 residues. The germline V and J ends were trimmed by 5 bases and 2 bases, with 13 bases remaining between them. Full variable domain (outside the CDR3, taken from reference TRBV7-2 and TRBJ2-7): GAGVSQSPSNKVTEKGKDVELRCDPISGHTALYWYRQSLGQGLEFLIYFQGNSAPDKSGLPSDRFSAERTGGSVSTLTIQRTQQEDSAVYLCASSTMTLPYEQYFGPGTRLTVT.

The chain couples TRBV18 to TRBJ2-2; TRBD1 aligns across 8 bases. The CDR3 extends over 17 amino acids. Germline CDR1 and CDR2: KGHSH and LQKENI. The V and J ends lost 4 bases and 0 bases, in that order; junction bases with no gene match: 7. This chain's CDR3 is CASSLAGQGTNTGELFF. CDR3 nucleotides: TGTGCCAGCTCACTGGCAGGACAGGGAACGAACACCGGGGAGCTGTTTTTT.

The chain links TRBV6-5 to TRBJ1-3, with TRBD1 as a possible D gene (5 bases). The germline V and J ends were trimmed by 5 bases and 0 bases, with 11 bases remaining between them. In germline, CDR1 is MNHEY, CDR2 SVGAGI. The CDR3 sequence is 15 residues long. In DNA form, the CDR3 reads TGTGCCAGCAGTCGGGACGGCCTCTCTGGAAACACCATATATTTT. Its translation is CASSRDGLSGNTIYF.

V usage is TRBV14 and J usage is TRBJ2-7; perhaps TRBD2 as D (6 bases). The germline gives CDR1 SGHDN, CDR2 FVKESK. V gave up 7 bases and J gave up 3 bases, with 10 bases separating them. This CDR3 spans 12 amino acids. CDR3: CASNGGDYEQYF. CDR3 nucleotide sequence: TGTGCCAGCAATGGCGGGGACTACGAGCAGTACTTC.

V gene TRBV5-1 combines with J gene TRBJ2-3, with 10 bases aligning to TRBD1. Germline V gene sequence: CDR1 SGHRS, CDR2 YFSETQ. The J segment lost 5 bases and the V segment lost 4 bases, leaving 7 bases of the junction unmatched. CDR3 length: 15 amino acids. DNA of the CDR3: TGCGCCAGCAGCAAGGGACAGGGGACATTAGATACGCAGTATTTT. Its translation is CASSKGQGTLDTQYF.

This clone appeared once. The CDR3 DNA reads as TGTGCCAGCTCGCCGGGGGGGACAGAGGTCTACGAGCAGTACTTC. Translation gives CASSPGGTEVYEQYF. V is TRBV18 and J is TRBJ2-7; perhaps TRBD2 as D (8 bases). Trimming removed 6 bases from V and 3 bases from J, with 18 bases in between. CDR1 and CDR2 from the germline V gene are KGHSH and LQKENI. This CDR3 is built from 15 residues.

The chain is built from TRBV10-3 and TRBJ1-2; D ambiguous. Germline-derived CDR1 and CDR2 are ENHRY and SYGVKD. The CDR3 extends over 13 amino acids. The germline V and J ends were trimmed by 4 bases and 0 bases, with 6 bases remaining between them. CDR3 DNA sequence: TGTGCCATCAGTGGGAACTCTAACTATGGCTACACCTTC. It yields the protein CAISGNSNYGYTF.

The CDR3 spells CASSFESGNTIYF. CDR3 nucleotide sequence: TGCGCCAGCAGCTTCGAGTCTGGAAACACCATATATTTT. V gene TRBV5-1 combines with J gene TRBJ1-3; D is unresolved. With 2 bases removed from V and 1 base from J, the gap between germline ends came to 4 bases. CDR1 is SGHRS and CDR2 is YFSETQ in the germline V gene. The CDR3 runs 13 residues.

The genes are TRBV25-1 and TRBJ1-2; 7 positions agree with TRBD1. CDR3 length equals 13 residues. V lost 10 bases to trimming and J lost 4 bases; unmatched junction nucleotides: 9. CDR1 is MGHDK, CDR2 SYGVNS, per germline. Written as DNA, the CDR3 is TGTGCCACCGGGTGGGCAGGGGGCTATGGCTACACCTTC. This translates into CATGWAGGYGYTF.

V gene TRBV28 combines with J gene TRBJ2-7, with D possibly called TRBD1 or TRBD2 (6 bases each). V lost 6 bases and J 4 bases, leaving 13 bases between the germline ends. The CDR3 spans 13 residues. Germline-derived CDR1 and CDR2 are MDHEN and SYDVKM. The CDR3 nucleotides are TGTGCCAGCAGGTCTGGGGGGCAATACGAGCAGTACTTC. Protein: CASRSGGQYEQYF.

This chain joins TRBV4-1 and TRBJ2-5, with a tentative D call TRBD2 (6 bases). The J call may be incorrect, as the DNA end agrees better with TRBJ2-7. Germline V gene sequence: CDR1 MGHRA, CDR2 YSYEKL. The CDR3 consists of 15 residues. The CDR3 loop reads CASSQVGGGSYEQYF. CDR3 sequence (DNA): TGCGCCAGCAGCCAAGTGGGAGGCGGCTCCTACGAGCAGTACTTC.

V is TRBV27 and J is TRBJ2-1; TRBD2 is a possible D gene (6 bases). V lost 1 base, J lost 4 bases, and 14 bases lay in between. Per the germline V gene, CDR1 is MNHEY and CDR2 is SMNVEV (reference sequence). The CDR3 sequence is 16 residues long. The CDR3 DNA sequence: TGTGCCAGCAGTTTATACCCAGGGACTTTTTACAATGAGCAGTTCTTC. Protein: CASSLYPGTFYNEQFF.

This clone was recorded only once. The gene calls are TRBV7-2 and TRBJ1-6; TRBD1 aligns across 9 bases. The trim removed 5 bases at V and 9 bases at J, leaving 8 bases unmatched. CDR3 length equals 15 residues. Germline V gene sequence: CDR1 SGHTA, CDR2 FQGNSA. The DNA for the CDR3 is TGTGCCAGCAGCCTCCGGGACAGGGCTACTTCACCCCTCCACTTT. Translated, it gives CASSLRDRATSPLHF.

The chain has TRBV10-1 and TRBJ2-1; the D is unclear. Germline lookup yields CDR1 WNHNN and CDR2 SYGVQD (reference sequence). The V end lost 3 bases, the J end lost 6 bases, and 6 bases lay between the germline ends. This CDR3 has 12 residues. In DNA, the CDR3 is TGCGCCAGCAGTGAAGCCCGCAATGAGCAGTTCTTC. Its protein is CASSEARNEQFF.

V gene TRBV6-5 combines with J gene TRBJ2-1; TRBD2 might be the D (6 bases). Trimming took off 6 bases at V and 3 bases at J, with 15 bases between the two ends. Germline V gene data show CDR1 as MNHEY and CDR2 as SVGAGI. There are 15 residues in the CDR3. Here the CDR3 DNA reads TGTGCCAGCAGCTCACTAGCTGGGCTCTACAATGAGCAGTTCTTC. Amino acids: CASSSLAGLYNEQFF.

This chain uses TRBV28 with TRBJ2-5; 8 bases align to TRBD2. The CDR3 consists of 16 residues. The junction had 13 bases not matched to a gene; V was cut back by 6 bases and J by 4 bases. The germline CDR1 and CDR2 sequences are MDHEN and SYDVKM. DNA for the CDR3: TGTGCCAGCAGGCCTCGGACGGGGGCGGGGGGAGAGACCCAGTACTTC. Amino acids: CASRPRTGAGGETQYF.

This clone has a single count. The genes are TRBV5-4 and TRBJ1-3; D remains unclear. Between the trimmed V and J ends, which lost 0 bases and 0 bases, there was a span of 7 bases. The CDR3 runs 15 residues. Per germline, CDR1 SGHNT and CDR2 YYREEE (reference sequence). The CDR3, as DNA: TGTGCCAGCAGCTTGGCCGGTCCCTCTGGAAACACCATATATTTT. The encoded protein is CASSLAGPSGNTIYF.

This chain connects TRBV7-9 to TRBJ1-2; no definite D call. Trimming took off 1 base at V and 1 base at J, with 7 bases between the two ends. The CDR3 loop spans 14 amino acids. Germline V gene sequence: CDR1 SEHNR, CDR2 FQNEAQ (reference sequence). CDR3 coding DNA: TGTGCCAGCAGCTTAGGGGTAGATAACTATGGCTACACCTTC. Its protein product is CASSLGVDNYGYTF.

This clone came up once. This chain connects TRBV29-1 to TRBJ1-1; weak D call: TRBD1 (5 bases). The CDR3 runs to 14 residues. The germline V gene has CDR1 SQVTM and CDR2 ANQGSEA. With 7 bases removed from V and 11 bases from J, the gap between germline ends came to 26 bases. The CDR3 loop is CSGHRTRDFRGAFF. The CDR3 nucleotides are TGCAGCGGGCACCGAACGAGGGATTTTCGGGGGGCTTTCTTT.

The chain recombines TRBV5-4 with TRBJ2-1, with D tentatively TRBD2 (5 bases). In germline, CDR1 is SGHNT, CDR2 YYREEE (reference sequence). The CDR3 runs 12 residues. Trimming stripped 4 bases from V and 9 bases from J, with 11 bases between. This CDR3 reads CASSPSPGEQFF. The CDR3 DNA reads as TGTGCCAGCAGCCCTAGCCCAGGTGAGCAGTTCTTC.

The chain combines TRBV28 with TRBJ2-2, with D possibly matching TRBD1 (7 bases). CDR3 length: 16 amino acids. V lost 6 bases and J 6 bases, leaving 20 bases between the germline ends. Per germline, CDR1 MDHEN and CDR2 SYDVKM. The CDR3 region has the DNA TGTGCCAGCAGGCCTAGCGCGGGACAGCTGGCCGGGGAGCTGTTTTTT. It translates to CASRPSAGQLAGELFF.